This T cell receptor beta chain was observed in a study of cytomegalovirus exposure and HLA in healthy donors. The V gene's germline CDR1 is SQVTM and CDR2 ANQGSEA. The CDR3 length is 16 residues. V was pared by 1 base and J by 0 bases, with 13 bases between. Assay: immunoSEQ multiplex PCR; the TCRdb copy retains only in-frame clones and omits some. The sample consists of around 150,000 clones, just under 85% of them appearing once. The origin of this receptor is a man aged 25-40 years in good health and CMV-seropositive. The chain employs TRBV29-1 and TRBJ1-3, with D unclear. Sequencing used PBMCs. The CDR3 DNA follows: TGCAGCGTTGAAGGGGTGACAACCGACTCTGGAAACACCATATATTTT. Translated: CSVEGVTTDSGNTIYF.